Below, one T cell receptor (beta chain) is given with its context. Antigen: not known. CDR3 length: 15 amino acids. V lost 4 bases, J lost 0 bases, and 5 bases stayed unmatched. CDR1 and CDR2 from the germline V gene are LGHNA and YSLEER. The authors split each subset's genomic DNA evenly across several immunoSEQ plates. Here immunoSEQ multiplex PCR was the method, and the copy in TCRdb shows in-frame clones only, minus some. This table holds about 2.2 million clones, 93% found once. This record belongs to a study of shared clonotypes between healthy human individuals. Findings and limits, study-wide: Sharing across four donors was highest in naive CD4 (roughly 5%) and lowest in memory CD8 (0.4%).

Terminally differentiated effector memory CD45RA+ cells were excluded by CCR7 positive selection of CD45RO-negative cells. Material: naive CD8+ T cells from PBMCs. The chain has TRBV4-3 and TRBJ1-2; 7 bases align to TRBD1. The TCR comes from a young man in good health. Some clones in this sample may be carry-over from other donors' samples. CDR3 DNA sequence: TGCGCCAGCAGCCCGGGACAGACTCCTAACTATGGCTACACCTTC. Translating it yields CASSPGQTPNYGYTF.